This note documents a single T cell receptor (beta chain) sequence. What it binds is not known. Trimming took 5 bases from V and 1 from J, leaving 10 bases between them. The V gene's germline CDR1 is SGHDT and CDR2 YYEEEE. The CDR3 length is 15 residues. The sample belongs to a study of beta chain features in type 1 diabetes. Study results and limitations: Still unanswered here is whether HLA type influences TCRB rearrangement. Across all four CD4+ subsets, people with type 1 diabetes showed modestly shorter TCRB CDR3s.

The investigators reverse transcribed all of the isolated RNA, so they sequenced expressed TCRB transcripts. Clones were sequenced by immunoSEQ multiplex PCR, and TCRdb holds only the in-frame ones, with some missing. The sample has fewer than 550,000 clones; about an eighth are singletons. This clonotype was sampled from a woman aged 18 to 35 in good health. Material for sequencing was naive CD4+ T cells from blood. V and J are TRBV5-6 and TRBJ2-6; the D gene is possibly TRBD2 (6 bases). CDR3 sequence (DNA): TGTGCCAGCAGGCGGGACTTGTCTGGGGCCAACGTCCTGACTTTC. Translated: CASRRDLSGANVLTF.